Described below is a single T cell receptor beta chain sequence and its context. No cognate antigen has been identified for it. Per-base quality was not reported, and no clone a single base away is much larger than it. Other DNA sequences within the sample encode an identical CDR3. CD8 naive samples were CD45RO-negative cells positively selected for CCR7, giving a CD45RA+CCR7+ population that excluded TemRA cells. Healthy HIV-negative adults with no recently reported acute infections or vaccinations were included as donors. Every donor was a Caucasian adult residing in Nashville, Tennessee, USA. After blood collection by leukapheresis, PBMCs were isolated using Ficoll-Histopaque density gradient centrifugation and then cryopreserved in the vapor phase of liquid nitrogen. Analytical flow cytometry was used to check the purity and quantity of each magnetically sorted T cell population. Each sorted fraction had its genomic DNA isolated and then quantified by UV absorbance on a Nanodrop 2000c.

Using the deep immunoSEQ assay, multiplex PCR amplified TCR CDR3 regions from genomic DNA. Extracted genomic DNA from each cell subset was spread evenly across all wells of several immunoSEQ 96-well plates, with each plate serving as a replicate. For sorted subsets, 150 to 250 ng of genomic DNA, equivalent to roughly 33,000 T cell genomes, went into each replicate PCR. Purified libraries were measured with a Qubit 3.0 fluorometer, size-checked on a Bioanalyzer 2100, and measured again with the KAPA Library Quantification kit. A separate single-read 150-cycle Illumina NextSeq 550 flow cell was used to sequence each immunoSEQ 96-well plate. For the original study's pipeline: Because the immunoSEQ output held only junctional sequences and lacked quality scores, the filtering could not match the filtering applied to full-length reads. Sequences were annotated with PyIR, a Python wrapper for IgBLAST v1.9, and V/J genes and CDR3 were assigned using IMGT germline references. Reads with weak V/J assignments (E-value above 1e-6), missing CDR3, stop codons, out-of-frame junctions, or ambiguous translated residues were removed. A V3J clonotype was defined by an identical inferred V gene, J gene, and CDR3 amino acid sequence. Percentage overlap between repertoires was computed as shared unique clonotypes divided by the size of the smaller repertoire. RTK rarefaction, the Chao1 estimator, and Recon v2.1 estimates of unobserved clonotypes were used to assess repertoire richness. OLGA was used to compute generation probabilities for all TCRbeta clonotypes that the gDNA method yielded from a few donors. TCRdb obtained this table from immuneACCESS and retained in-frame rearrangements with V and J assigned. These tables miss some clones; where compared with another copy, unresolved V genes account for less than half of the shortfall, and the remainder is unexplained. The DNA gave D and trimming, while V, J and clone size come from that table. Here the sample has some 2,100,000 clones; 90% to 95% occur a single time. The ten largest clones represent 1.5% to 2% of the sample.

This sample was included in a study of shared clonotypes between healthy human individuals (TCRdb year 2020). Concerning the study at large: Three men and a couple of women, aged 18 to 49 years, made up the cohort. For each donor, CD4 naive and CD4 memory were each run on three plates, CD8 naive on two plates, and CD8 memory on one plate. Blood TCR repertoires of roughly 5 healthy adults were deeply sequenced to estimate repertoire size and the extent of clonotype sharing between individuals. Libraries were prepared and TCR repertoires were sequenced by different laboratories using diverse techniques, in order to increase sequencing depth and limit assay-specific biases. Each donor's leukapheresis produced roughly between roughly 0.94 and 9.5 billion PBMCs. Study-wide findings and limitations: Sharing across a few donors was observed for about 4.8% of naive CD4, about 3.2% of naive CD8, roughly 2.4% of memory CD4, and around 0.44% of memory CD8 clonotypes. Sampling was limited to blood, and TCR repertoires in tissue likely differ from TCR repertoires in blood. Naive subsets generally had larger estimated clonotype richness than memory subsets did. Based on pairwise subsampling, the degree of clonotype sharing among donors was expected to be affected by sequencing depth. The genetic and exposure-history diversity represented was limited by the small number of donors. Compared with non-shared clonotypes, clonotypes shared by all four sorted-subset donors had higher generation probabilities. Even with the large sequencing depth, rarefaction of the sorted-subset datasets indicated that sequencing was incomplete.

Trimming removed 1 base from V and 4 bases from J, leaving 10 bases between the germline ends. The germline V gene supplies CDR1 LGHNA and CDR2 YSLEER. CDR3 length: 14 amino acids, cysteine to phenylalanine. The DNA shown is the 42-base CDR3, in frame from base 1. The clonotype was recovered from a young man in good health. Some clones in this sample may be carry-over from other donors' samples. The sequence is built from TRBV4-3 and TRBJ1-1; confidence is insufficient to name the D gene. The sequencing input was naive CD8+ T cells from PBMCs. What the cell subset or site label conveys for this sample: CD45RA+CCR7+. CDR3 reads: CASSQVAGGTEAFF. In nucleotides, the sequence is TGCGCCAGCAGCCAAGTTGCCGGAGGCACTGAAGCTTTCTTT.